This TCR beta chain was found in a study of CD8 T cells in Susac syndrome. With random hexamers, reverse transcription was performed on about 0.5 to 1 ug of RNA. From the immunoSEQ multiplex PCR reads, TCRdb called clonotypes with MiXCR, one entry per CDR3 protein. The sample has about 200,000 distinct CDR3 sequences; approximately 95% are singletons. The CDR3 consists of 14 residues. Trimming stripped 3 bases from V and 1 base from J, with 9 bases between. Germline V gene sequence: CDR1 SGHVS, CDR2 FQNEAQ. This clonotype was observed a handful of times. TCR beta sequencing was performed on blood CD8+ and CD4+ T cells.

This sequence originates from a human donor with multiple sclerosis. V gene TRBV7-8 combines with J gene TRBJ1-1; no definite D call. The specimen was CD4+ T cells from PBMCs. CDR3 sequence: CASSLAGGNTEAFF. The CDR3 DNA follows: TGTGCCAGCAGCTTGGCAGGAGGGAACACTGAAGCTTTCTTT.